Given below is one TCR beta chain in context. What antigen it recognizes has not been identified. It has no much larger one-base neighbor in the sample; base qualities were not kept. Ipilimumab was given at 1 mg/kg intravenously on day 1 of selected weeks, and checkpoint therapy started 14 to 28 days after autologous transplant. Patients received nivolumab at 3 mg/kg intravenously on day 1 of weeks 1, 4, 7, 10, and every two weeks through week 26. Combined checkpoint inhibition with ipilimumab and nivolumab as consolidation after autologous stem cell transplantation was tested in a Phase Ib clinical trial. The data stem from a study of ipilimumab plus nivolumab after autologous stem cell transplantation (TCRdb year 2021). Regarding the complete study: A median of roughly five ipilimumab doses and about 8 nivolumab doses was received by trial patients. The DLBCL cohort included primary refractory and relapsed disease, with 18-month progression-free survival of around 86% and 29% respectively. Patients with high-risk diffuse large B cell lymphoma, mature T cell lymphoma, or multiple myeloma undergoing autologous transplant were enrolled in the trial. The intent-to-treat population of the trial was made up of some 36 patients. Beyond this particular receptor, the publication reports: The authors concluded that, as post-transplant consolidation, combined checkpoint inhibition appeared tolerable. The authors stated that profiles of the T cell receptor repertoire, regulatory T cell phenotype and gut microbiota provided a biologic rationale for studying this approach further.

V loses 1 base, J loses 3 bases, and the germline ends lie 10 bases apart. Measured from the cysteine to the phenylalanine, the CDR3 is 14 residues long. CDR3 DNA is the only sequence kept; it has 42 bases, read in frame from the first base. CDR1 is given as SGHTA and CDR2 as FQGNSA, both from the germline V gene. Library construction relied on the immunoSEQ multiplex PCR assay. TCRdb obtained this table from immuneACCESS and retained in-frame rearrangements with V and J assigned. These tables miss some clones; where compared with another copy, unresolved V genes account for less than half of the shortfall, and the remainder is unexplained. Present in this sample are approximately 80,000 clones, 83% of which were seen just once. Of the sample, 2.2% falls within the top ten clones.

This sample comprised PBMCs, obtained in a trial of ipilimumab plus nivolumab as post-transplant consolidation. The source is a male donor with diffuse large B-cell lymphoma. The chain uses TRBV7-2 and TRBJ2-7; a tentative D match to TRBD1 spans 5 bases. The CDR3 reads as follows: CASSLEGQGYEQYF. The DNA reads as follows: TGTGCCAGCAGCTTAGAGGGCCAGGGCTACGAGCAGTACTTC.